This T cell receptor beta chain originates from a study of Graves' ophthalmopathy and Graves' hyperthyroidism (dated by TCRdb to between 2018 and 2020). General notes on the study: Peripheral blood was collected at initial diagnosis, prior to any treatment. For independent validation, a separate cohort was made up of some 18 hyperthyroidism patients plus 17 patients who later progressed from hyperthyroidism to ophthalmopathy. In about 6 hyperthyroidism patients, T-cell repertoires of thyroid tissue and blood were compared. To explore V-J signatures distinguishing ophthalmopathy from hyperthyroidism, a discovery set of 100 patients (roughly 45 ophthalmopathy, 57 stable hyperthyroidism) was enrolled. Following sampling, methimazole starting at 30 mg daily was administered to hyperthyroidism patients, and high-dose intravenous methylprednisolone was administered to ophthalmopathy patients. In total, approximately 130 blood samples were TCR-sequenced: 43 ophthalmopathy, roughly 80 hyperthyroidism and some 17 hyperthyroidism-to-ophthalmopathy patients. To tell Graves' ophthalmopathy apart from Graves' hyperthyroidism, and to predict which patients would progress to ophthalmopathy, the study relied on TCR beta repertoire signatures.

Broad study findings and their caveats: In validation, the model predicted ophthalmopathy progression with more than 55% sensitivity and around 72% specificity; approximately 12 predicted patients were CT-confirmed with GO in a median of around 6 months. Most expanded thyroid clonotypes with frequency above 0.001 were also detected in blood, suggesting blood repertoires may reflect the thyroid immune response. No statistical method was used to predetermine the sample size, and group allocation was not hidden from the investigators. In cross-validation, the 13-signature model distinguished ophthalmopathy from stable hyperthyroidism with approximately 90% sensitivity and 81.08% specificity, and in the test set the corresponding values were about 80% and 75%.

Counted from cysteine to phenylalanine, this CDR3 has 15 amino acids. Just CDR3 DNA is preserved here, 45 bases in frame from base 1. Trimming accounts for 6 bases at V and 4 bases at J, while the number of junction bases matched to no gene is 7. The germline V gene provides CDR1 ENHRY and CDR2 SYGVKD. For repertoire sequencing, the TCR beta CDR3 regions were amplified from RNA transcripts. The first round was an RT-PCR using HTBI primers with the Qiagen OneStep RT-PCR kit, and this first round was followed by a second-round multiplex PCR, then size selection and purification. Sequencing of the libraries was carried out on an Illumina HiSeq2000 in paired-end mode with 100 bp reads. The study's own analysis went as follows. SOAPnuke was used for read processing, and reads with adapters, uncalled bases, a mean Phred below 15, or no exact constant-primer or identifier match were discarded. COPE v1.2.5 was used to merge high-quality paired reads. Unique nucleotide sequences were defined as clonotypes and aligned to IMGT TRB V, D and J references using MiTCR v1.1. The analysis was limited to V-J combinations with a frequency above 0.0001, which together covered 98% to 99.2% of repertoires. For each V-J combination, a TCR clonal expansion and chaos score was defined as F50 clonal expansion divided by the chaos observed in the TCRdist matrix. Features were reduced by Welch's t-statistics and random forest to over 10 V-J combinations, which fed a naive Bayes classifier. Thyroid-blood repertoire similarity was quantified with the Morisita-Horn index. The public reads were run again by TCRdb, first through fastp at Q25 and then through MiXCR, and only productive beta chains were kept. Entries are consolidated by CDR3 protein sequence, retaining the most common genes and DNA. In this record, the V and J calls reflect TCRdb's handling and not the investigators' own analysis. In all, the sample holds more than 550,000 distinct CDR3 sequences, and roughly 39% of those were seen once. 3% to 3.5% of the sample rests with the top ten.

Ophthalmopathy patients were characterized by moderately to severely active disease, a Clinical Activity Score of at least 3, a NOSPECS grade of at least 4, and a disease duration under 3 months. Patients with other autoimmune diseases, uncontrolled infections, pregnancy or lactation were excluded. Diagnosis relied on clinical symptoms, serum thyroxine, TRAb, thyroid ultrasound and orbital computed tomography. Using Ficoll-Paque density gradient centrifugation, PBMCs were isolated from about 9.4 ml of fresh peripheral blood. Trizol reagent was used to extract the total RNA, and its quality was then checked on an Agilent 2100 Bioanalyzer. Note on this clonotype: It has no known antigen specificity. No base quality values were provided; no much bigger clone lies one nucleotide off.

Input material: peripheral blood. Here the chain combines TRBV10-3 and TRBJ2-7; 12 nucleotides in the junction match TRBD2. This clonotype originated in an adult man with Graves' ophthalmopathy. The CDR3 has the sequence CAIRPTSGSGYEQYF. At the DNA level, the sequence is TGTGCCATCAGGCCGACTAGCGGGAGTGGGTACGAGCAGTACTTC.